These 24 T cell receptor beta chains originate from one sample sequenced in a study of blood T cell repertoires in COVID-19. The assay was immunoSEQ multiplex PCR, and TCRdb's table has in-frame clones only and misses some. Among about 250,000 clones listed, about 80% were seen once. Sample: peripheral blood. These receptors originate from a man older than 75 with acute or convalescent COVID-19.

This chain uses TRBV5-1 with TRBJ2-1, with D perhaps matching TRBD1 (6 bases). Trimming cost V 4 bases and J 6 bases, with 14 bases left between them. The CDR3 length is 14 residues. Germline lookup yields CDR1 SGHRS and CDR2 YFSETQ. Here the CDR3 DNA reads TGCGCCAGCAGCCCGGTGGGGGCGGGCAATGAGCAGTTCTTC. Amino acids: CASSPVGAGNEQFF. Supplemented by reference TRBV5-1 and TRBJ2-1, the full variable domain reads KAGVTQTPRYLIKTRGQQVTLSCSPISGHRSVSWYQQTPGQGLQFLFEYFSETQRNKGNFPGRFSGRQFSNSRSEMNVSTLELGDSALYLCASSPVGAGNEQFFGPGTRLTVL.

The V call is TRBV5-1, the J call TRBJ2-6, with a weak D call TRBD1 (6 bases). CDR3 length: 16 amino acids. V dropped 4 bases and J dropped 0 bases, with 11 bases sitting between them. CDR1 and CDR2 from the germline V gene are SGHRS and YFSETQ. CDR3 nucleotide sequence: TGCGCCAGCAGCCCCGGACAGACCTCTGGGGCCAACGTCCTGACTTTC. Its protein is CASSPGQTSGANVLTF.

The chain links TRBV19 to TRBJ1-5; 8 nucleotides line up with TRBD1. CDR1 is LNHDA and CDR2 is SQIVND in the germline V gene (reference sequence). V shed 5 bases, J shed 0 bases, and the junction held 6 bases outside the gene matches. This CDR3 is built from 16 residues. For the CDR3, the DNA is TGTGCCAGTAGTCCAAGACAGGGGAATAGCAATCAGCCCCAGCATTTT. It codes for CASSPRQGNSNQPQHF.

The chain joins TRBV18 to TRBJ2-7; TRBD1 aligns across 8 bases. Losses at the gene ends were 10 bases for V and 0 bases for J; bases not matched to a gene: 2. Germline loops: CDR1 KGHSH, CDR2 LQKENI. The CDR3 runs 12 residues. CDR3 region: CATQGASYEQYF. CDR3 coding DNA: TGTGCCACCCAGGGGGCCTCCTACGAGCAGTACTTC.

The rearrangement uses TRBV5-8 and TRBJ2-1, with TRBD2 identical over 7 bases. CDR1 and CDR2 from the germline V gene are SGHTS and YDEGEE. The CDR3 contains 16 residues. Trimming took 1 base from V and 12 from J; bases not matched to a gene: 16. CDR3 in amino acids: CASSLLSAGPNLRQFF. CDR3 nucleotides: TGTGCCAGCAGCTTGTTATCAGCGGGACCCAATCTGAGGCAGTTCTTC.

V usage is TRBV18 and J usage is TRBJ2-1; the match to TRBD1 covers 9 bases. The CDR3 covers 16 residues. The trim removed 3 bases at V and 7 bases at J, leaving 10 bases unmatched. Germline assignment: CDR1 KGHSH and CDR2 LQKENI. CDR3 nucleotides: TGTGCCAGCTCACCTAATATCGGGACAGGGCCAAATGAGCAGTTCTTC. Translating gives CASSPNIGTGPNEQFF. Looking up the rest from reference TRBV18 and TRBJ2-1 gives the full variable domain: NAGVMQNPRHLVRRRGQEARLRCSPMKGHSHVYWYRQLPEEGLKFMVYLQKENIIDESGMPKERFSAEFPKEGPSILRIQQVVRGDSAAYFCASSPNIGTGPNEQFFGPGTRLTVL.

The genes are TRBV29-1 and TRBJ1-2, with D maybe TRBD1 (5 bases). Germline V lookup: CDR1 SQVTM, CDR2 ANQGSEA. CDR3 length equals 11 residues. V was cut by 7 bases and J by 5 bases, with 11 bases left in between. CDR3 amino acids: CSDRIWYGYTF. CDR3 bases: TGCAGCGACAGGATTTGGTATGGCTACACCTTC.

This chain connects TRBV9 to TRBJ1-5, with a tentative D call TRBD1 (5 bases). With 4 bases removed from V and 13 bases from J, the gap between germline ends came to 18 bases. Germline V CDR1 and CDR2: SGDLS, YYNGEE. The CDR3 has 13 residues. The CDR3 reads CASSPGPGGAQHF. CDR3 in DNA: TGTGCCAGCAGCCCCGGGCCGGGAGGGGCTCAGCATTTT.

This rearrangement joins TRBV7-9 to TRBJ1-6; D gene uncertain. V dropped 2 bases and J dropped 9 bases, with 8 bases sitting between them. The CDR3 is 13 residues long. Per the germline V gene, CDR1 is SEHNR and CDR2 is FQNEAQ (reference sequence). CDR3 nucleotides: TGTGCCAGCAGCTTATACGAGCGTTCACCCCTCCACTTT. This encodes CASSLYERSPLHF.

The rearrangement links TRBV5-1 to TRBJ1-4; 8 bases are a match to TRBD1. The J segment lost 8 bases and the V segment lost 4 bases, leaving 10 bases of the junction unmatched. The CDR3 runs to 15 residues. Germline V lookup: CDR1 SGHRS, CDR2 YFSETQ. CDR3 in amino acids: CASSPGTGVREKLFF. As DNA, the CDR3 is TGCGCCAGCAGCCCCGGGACAGGCGTTAGGGAAAAACTGTTTTTT.

The J gene is TRBJ2-5, the V gene TRBV30; D possibly corresponds to TRBD2 (5 bases). This CDR3 has 17 residues. V was cut by 3 bases and J by 4 bases, with 24 bases left in between. The germline gives CDR1 GTSNPN, CDR2 SVGIG (reference sequence). In DNA form, the CDR3 reads TGTGCCTGGAGCAGGTTGAGGGAACAGTGGTTGCGAGAGACCCAGTACTTC. Its translation is CAWSRLREQWLRETQYF.

This chain connects TRBV6-5 to TRBJ1-6, with 7 bases identical to TRBD1. Germline CDR1 MNHEY, CDR2 SVGAGI. The junction had 8 bases not matched to a gene; V was cut back by 5 bases and J by 13 bases. The CDR3 contains 13 residues. The CDR3 is CASSQQGSSPLHF. The CDR3 DNA reads as TGTGCCAGCAGTCAACAGGGGAGTAGTCCCCTCCACTTT.

J is TRBJ1-3 and V is TRBV30; D is possibly TRBD1 (5 bases). This CDR3 is built from 14 residues. V gave up 3 bases and J gave up 0 bases, with 9 bases separating them. Germline V gives CDR1 GTSNPN, CDR2 SVGIG (reference sequence). The CDR3 nucleotides read TGTGCCTGGAGCCTGGGACTCTCTGGAAACACCATATATTTT. Protein product: CAWSLGLSGNTIYF.

V and J are TRBV6-4 and TRBJ2-7, with D perhaps matching TRBD1 (6 bases). CDR3 length: 12 amino acids. Germline V gene lookup returns CDR1 MRHNA and CDR2 SNTAGT. Deletions cut 9 bases from V and 5 bases from J, with 14 bases between. CDR3 loop: CARPRGSHEQYF. The CDR3 nucleotides read TGTGCCAGACCCAGGGGTTCCCACGAGCAGTACTTC.

As regards this clone: This specimen includes other DNA sequences encoding the same CDR3. The rearrangement joins TRBV2 to TRBJ1-5; 9 positions match TRBD1. Germline values: CDR1 SNHLY, CDR2 FYNNEI. This CDR3 has 15 amino acids. The junction had 2 bases not matched to a gene; V was cut back by 2 bases and J by 3 bases. CDR3 bases: TGTGCCAGCAGTGAAACAGGGGGCTACAATCAGCCCCAGCATTTT. Amino acid sequence: CASSETGGYNQPQHF. Complete variable domain (other parts from reference TRBV2 and TRBJ1-5): EPEVTQTPSHQVTQMGQEVILRCVPISNHLYFYWYRQILGQKVEFLVSFYNNEISEKSEIFDDQFSVERPDGSNFTLKIRSTKLEDSAMYFCASSETGGYNQPQHFGDGTRLSIL.

CDR3 protein: CASSLTRTGRVRETQYF. The CDR3 DNA sequence: TGTGCCAGTAGTCTAACCCGGACAGGGCGGGTTAGAGAGACCCAGTACTTC. V and J are TRBV19 and TRBJ2-5; 8 bases map to TRBD1. V gave up 5 bases and J gave up 4 bases; unmatched junction bases: 15. This CDR3 has 17 residues. Looked up from germline, CDR1 is LNHDA and CDR2 is SQIVND (reference sequence). The variable domain in full, completed from reference TRBV19 and TRBJ2-5, reads DGGITQSPKYLFRKEGQNVTLSCEQNLNHDAMYWYRQDPGQGLRLIYYSQIVNDFQKGDIAEGYSVSREKKESFPLTVTSAQKNPTAFYLCASSLTRTGRVRETQYFGPGTRLLVL.

The rearrangement links TRBV4-1 to TRBJ1-2; D gene uncertain. Trimming stripped 0 bases from V and 4 bases from J, with 9 bases between. Germline values: CDR1 MGHRA, CDR2 YSYEKL. The CDR3 is 14 residues long. The CDR3 DNA is TGCGCCAGCAGCCAAGAAGAGGGCTCCTATGGCTACACCTTC. Residues: CASSQEEGSYGYTF.

Here the CDR3 reads CASSHDRGPYGYTF. The CDR3 DNA sequence: TGCGCCAGCAGTCATGACAGGGGGCCCTATGGCTACACCTTC. The rearrangement joins TRBV10-1 to TRBJ1-2, with 10 bases matching TRBD1. CDR1 and CDR2 (germline): WNHNN, SYGVQD (reference sequence). V trimming: 5 bases; J trimming: 4 bases; junction bases outside the gene matches: 4. The CDR3 spans 14 residues.

V is TRBV7-9 and J is TRBJ1-2, with D possibly matching TRBD1 (6 bases). Trimming took off 5 bases at V and 3 bases at J, with 13 bases between the two ends. Germline loops: CDR1 SEHNR, CDR2 FQNEAQ (reference sequence). The CDR3 has 14 residues. The CDR3 DNA is TGTGCCAGCAGCCCCCGCGGGGGCGACTATGGCTACACCTTC. Its protein is CASSPRGGDYGYTF.

The chain links TRBV5-1 to TRBJ2-7, with D uncertain. The germline V and J ends were trimmed by 0 bases and 0 bases, with 13 bases remaining between them. Germline V CDR1 and CDR2: SGHRS, YFSETQ. The CDR3 contains 16 residues. The CDR3 region is CASSLALFSSSYEQYF. The CDR3 coding sequence is TGCGCCAGCAGCTTGGCCCTTTTTTCCAGCTCCTACGAGCAGTACTTC.

The rearrangement links TRBV7-2 to TRBJ2-1, with D perhaps TRBD2 (6 bases). The germline V gene encodes CDR1 SGHTA and CDR2 FQGNSA. The CDR3 spans 13 residues. Trimming left V 2 bases short and J 15 bases short, with 17 bases between. CDR3 residues: CASSLLEGAVGFF. CDR3 sequence (DNA): TGTGCCAGCAGCTTATTGGAGGGAGCCGTGGGGTTCTTC.

The genes are TRBV7-9 and TRBJ2-1, with a tentative D call TRBD1 (6 bases). The CDR3 runs to 16 residues. The germline gives CDR1 SEHNR, CDR2 FQNEAQ (reference sequence). Deletions cut 5 bases from V and 0 bases from J, with 14 bases between. The CDR3 loop is CASSPALTGSYNEQFF. The CDR3 DNA sequence: TGTGCCAGCAGCCCCGCTCTGACAGGCTCCTACAATGAGCAGTTCTTC.

The V and J genes are TRBV5-1 and TRBJ2-3; D is unresolved. V dropped 4 bases and J dropped 6 bases, with 9 bases sitting between them. The CDR3 is 12 residues long. Germline V lookup: CDR1 SGHRS, CDR2 YFSETQ. In DNA, the CDR3 is TGCGCCAGCAGCCGGATGAGGGATACGCAGTATTTT. Translation: CASSRMRDTQYF. Full variable domain (missing parts from reference TRBV5-1 and TRBJ2-3): KAGVTQTPRYLIKTRGQQVTLSCSPISGHRSVSWYQQTPGQGLQFLFEYFSETQRNKGNFPGRFSGRQFSNSRSEMNVSTLELGDSALYLCASSRMRDTQYFGPGTRLTVL.

The CDR3 loop is CASSFLQGQETQYF. DNA of the CDR3: TGTGCCAGCAGTTTCTTACAGGGTCAAGAGACCCAGTACTTC. The chain is built from TRBV27 and TRBJ2-5, with D perhaps matching TRBD1 (6 bases). This CDR3 contains 14 residues. Between the trimmed V and J ends, which lost 3 bases and 2 bases, there was a span of 10 bases. Germline V gene lookup returns CDR1 MNHEY and CDR2 SMNVEV (reference sequence).